A selection of T cell receptor beta chains follows, all from one sample in a study of blood T cell repertoires in COVID-19. Method: immunoSEQ multiplex PCR; TCRdb's copy keeps in-frame clones and lacks some. Of about 60,000 clones listed, roughly 88% are singletons. Source material: peripheral blood. These TCRs come from a man in his fifties or sixties with acute or convalescent COVID-19. CDR3s include the opening cysteine and the closing phenylalanine or tryptophan. A D gene is named only where the DNA matches it firmly. Rows give clone size only sometimes, using once, few, many, or a class for an expanded clone.

V	J	D	size	CDR3	DNA
TRBV18	TRBJ2-7	-	-	CASSQSTGLPSYEQYF	TGTGCCAGCTCCCAGTCTACCGGACTACCTTCCTACGAGCAGTACTTC
TRBV4-2	TRBJ1-4	TRBD1	-	CASSQGQGAPEKLFF	TGTGCCAGCAGCCAGGGACAGGGGGCGCCTGAAAAACTGTTTTTT
TRBV28	TRBJ2-3	-	-	CASKRDWSTDTQYF	TGTGCCAGCAAGAGGGATTGGAGCACAGATACGCAGTATTTT
TRBV25-1	TRBJ1-6	-	-	CASNPDRLNSPLHF	TGTGCCAGCAATCCGGACAGACTTAATTCACCCCTCCACTTT
TRBV10-2	TRBJ2-1	TRBD1	-	CASRDRDREFF	TGCGCCAGCAGGGACCGGGACAGGGAGTTCTTC
TRBV7-9	TRBJ2-1	TRBD1	once	CASSPATGYYNEQFF	TGTGCCAGCAGCCCGGCGACAGGGTATTACAATGAGCAGTTCTTC
TRBV3-1/TRBV3-2	TRBJ1-6	-	-	CASSQARFSPLHF	TGTGCCAGCAGCCAAGCCCGGTTTTCACCCCTCCACTTT
TRBV13	TRBJ1-2	-	-	CASRLGKGIIYGYTF	TGTGCCAGCAGATTGGGAAAGGGGATAATCTATGGCTACACCTTC
TRBV5-4	TRBJ1-1	-	once	CASSPPADTEAFF	TGTGCCAGCAGCCCCCCCGCGGACACTGAAGCTTTCTTT
TRBV11-2	TRBJ1-1	TRBD1	once	CASSPRTGAYTEAFF	TGTGCCAGCAGCCCACGGACAGGGGCTTACACTGAAGCTTTCTTT
TRBV27	TRBJ1-1	-	few	CASRFPGKNTEAFF	TGTGCCAGCAGGTTTCCAGGGAAGAACACTGAAGCTTTCTTT
TRBV2	TRBJ2-6	TRBD1	-	CASSWDRSNSGANVLTF	TGTGCCAGCAGTTGGGACAGGTCGAACTCTGGGGCCAACGTCCTGACTTTC
TRBV28	TRBJ2-2	TRBD2	-	CASTRASGDTGELFF	TGTGCCAGCACAAGGGCTAGCGGGGACACCGGGGAGCTGTTTTTT
TRBV19	TRBJ1-1	TRBD1	-	CASRDRGRNTEAFF	TGTGCCAGTAGGGACAGGGGAAGGAACACTGAAGCTTTCTTT
TRBV11-1	TRBJ2-1	TRBD1	-	CASAGGVSSYNEQFF	TGTGCCAGCGCAGGGGGAGTGAGCTCCTACAATGAGCAGTTCTTC
TRBV6-5	TRBJ2-2	-	-	CASSFLGPNTGELFF	TGTGCCAGCAGTTTCCTGGGGCCAAACACCGGGGAGCTGTTTTTT
TRBV28	TRBJ1-6	-	-	CASRKQGSYNSPLHF	TGTGCCTCCCGGAAGCAGGGCTCCTATAATTCACCCCTCCACTTT
TRBV18	TRBJ2-3	-	-	CASSPGFTDTQYF	TGTGCCAGCTCACCAGGCTTCACAGATACGCAGTATTTT
TRBV6-5	TRBJ2-5	-	-	CASSQGETQYF	TGTGCCAGCAGCCAGGGGGAGACCCAGTACTTC
TRBV18	TRBJ1-2	-	-	CASSPAGARYGYTF	TGTGCCAGCTCACCAGCTGGGGCACGCTATGGCTACACCTTC
TRBV11-2	TRBJ2-3	-	-	CASSFDPRGDTQYF	TGTGCCAGCAGCTTTGACCCTAGGGGAGATACGCAGTATTTT
TRBV25-1	TRBJ1-4	TRBD1	-	CASSGQGPHEKLFF	TGTGCCAGCAGTGGACAGGGGCCGCATGAAAAACTGTTTTTT
TRBV7-9	TRBJ1-4	-	-	CASSSTRRVGGEKLFF	TGTGCCAGCAGCTCGACAAGGCGGGTAGGAGGAGAAAAACTGTTTTTT
TRBV19	TRBJ1-5	TRBD1	-	CASSWTGNGNQPQHF	TGTGCCAGTAGTTGGACAGGGAACGGCAATCAGCCCCAGCATTTT
TRBV9	TRBJ2-3	TRBD2	-	CASSWEGSTDTQYF	TGTGCCAGCAGCTGGGAGGGGAGCACAGATACGCAGTATTTT
TRBV14	TRBJ2-6	TRBD1	-	CASSQEQGLAGANVLTF	TGTGCCAGCAGCCAAGAACAGGGGTTAGCTGGGGCCAACGTCCTGACTTTC
TRBV6-5	TRBJ2-7	-	few	CASRSSSSYEQYF	TGTGCCAGCCGTTCGTCCAGCTCCTACGAGCAGTACTTC
TRBV9	TRBJ1-2	-	once	CASSVAPSNYGYTF	TGTGCCAGCAGCGTAGCCCCGAGCAACTATGGCTACACCTTC
TRBV7-3	TRBJ2-6	TRBD1	-	CASSLQGVGANVLTF	TGTGCCAGCAGCCTACAGGGGGTCGGGGCCAACGTCCTGACTTTC
TRBV15	TRBJ2-1	-	-	CATSREGGRSTDEQFF	TGTGCCACCAGCAGAGAAGGAGGACGGAGTACGGATGAGCAGTTCTTC
TRBV4-1	TRBJ1-4	-	-	CASRHWGVGNEKLFF	TGCGCCAGCAGGCATTGGGGAGTGGGTAATGAAAAACTGTTTTTT
TRBV29-1	TRBJ2-7	TRBD1	-	CSVEGTGQKPYEQYF	TGCAGCGTTGAAGGGACGGGACAGAAGCCCTACGAGCAGTACTTC
TRBV15	TRBJ2-1	-	-	CATSSVARGYNEQFF	TGTGCCACCAGCAGTGTCGCCAGGGGCTACAATGAGCAGTTCTTC